The sequence of this TCR beta chain was determined in a study of blood T cell repertoires in COVID-19. Across the whole study: The United States, Italy and Spain supplied acute and convalescent COVID-19 samples. In each case, the material was cDNA or gDNA derived from T cells, B-cell-depleted T cells, or PBMCs.

How the authors handled the data: Reference gene primer amplification gave estimated nucleated cell counts. Libraries were prepared by immunoSEQ multiplex PCR; TCRdb keeps only in-frame clonotypes and omits some of them. The V and J calls and the clone size are those of that table, but D and trimming were determined from the DNA. The repertoire has about 110,000 clones, over 80% of them found once; the top ten carry less than 5%. The receptor's source is an older woman with acute or convalescent COVID-19. Sequencing input: peripheral blood.

CDR3 sequence (DNA): TGTGCCAGCAGTGGGTCTGCCGGAGCTATGGAGCAGTTCTTC. The encoded protein is CASSGSAGAMEQFF. This chain uses TRBV2 with TRBJ2-1; D remains ambiguous. There are 14 residues in the CDR3. Germline values: CDR1 SNHLY, CDR2 FYNNEI. With 4 bases removed from V and 10 bases from J, the gap between germline ends came to 17 bases.